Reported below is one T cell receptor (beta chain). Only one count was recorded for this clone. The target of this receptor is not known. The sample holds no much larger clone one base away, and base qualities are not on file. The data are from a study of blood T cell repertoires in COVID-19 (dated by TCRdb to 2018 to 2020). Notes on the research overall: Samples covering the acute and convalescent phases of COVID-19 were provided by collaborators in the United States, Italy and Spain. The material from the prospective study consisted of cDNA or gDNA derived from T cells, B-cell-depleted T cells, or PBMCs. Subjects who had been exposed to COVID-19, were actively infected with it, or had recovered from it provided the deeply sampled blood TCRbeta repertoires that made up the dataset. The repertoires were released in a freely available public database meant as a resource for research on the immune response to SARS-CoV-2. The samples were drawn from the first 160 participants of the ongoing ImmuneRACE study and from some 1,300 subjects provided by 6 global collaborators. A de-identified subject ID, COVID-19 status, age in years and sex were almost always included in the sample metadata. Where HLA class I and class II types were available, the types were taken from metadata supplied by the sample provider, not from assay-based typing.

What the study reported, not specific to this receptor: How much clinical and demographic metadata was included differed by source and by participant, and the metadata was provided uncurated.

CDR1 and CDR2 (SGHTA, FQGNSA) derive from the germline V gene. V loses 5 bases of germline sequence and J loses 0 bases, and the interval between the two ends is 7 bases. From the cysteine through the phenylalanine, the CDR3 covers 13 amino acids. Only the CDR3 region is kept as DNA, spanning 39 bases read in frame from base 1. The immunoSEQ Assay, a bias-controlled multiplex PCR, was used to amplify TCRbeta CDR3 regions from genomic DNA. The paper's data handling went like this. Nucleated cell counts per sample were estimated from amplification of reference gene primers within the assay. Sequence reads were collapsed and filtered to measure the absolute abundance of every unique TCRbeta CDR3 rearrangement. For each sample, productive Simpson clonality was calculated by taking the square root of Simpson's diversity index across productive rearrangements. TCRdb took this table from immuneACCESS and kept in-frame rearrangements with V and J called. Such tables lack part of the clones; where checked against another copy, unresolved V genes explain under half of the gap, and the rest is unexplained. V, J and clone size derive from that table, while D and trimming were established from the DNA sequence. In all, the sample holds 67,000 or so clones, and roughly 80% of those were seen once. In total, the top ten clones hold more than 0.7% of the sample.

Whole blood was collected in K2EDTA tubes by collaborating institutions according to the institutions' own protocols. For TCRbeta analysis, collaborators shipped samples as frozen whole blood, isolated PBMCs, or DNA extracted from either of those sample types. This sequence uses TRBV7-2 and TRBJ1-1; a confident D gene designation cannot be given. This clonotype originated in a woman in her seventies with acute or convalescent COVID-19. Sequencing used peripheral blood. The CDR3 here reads CASSLTLNTEAFF. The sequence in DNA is TGTGCCAGCAGCCTGACTCTGAACACTGAAGCTTTCTTT.